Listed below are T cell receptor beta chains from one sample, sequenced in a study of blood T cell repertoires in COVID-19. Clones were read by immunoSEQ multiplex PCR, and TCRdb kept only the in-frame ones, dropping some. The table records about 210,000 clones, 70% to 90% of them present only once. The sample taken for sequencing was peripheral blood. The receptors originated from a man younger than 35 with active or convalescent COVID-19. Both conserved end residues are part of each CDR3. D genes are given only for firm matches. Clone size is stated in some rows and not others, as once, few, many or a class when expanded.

CDR3: CASRGTGGEKLFF
DNA: TGCGCCAGCAGGGGGACAGGGGGAGAAAAACTGTTTTTT
V: TRBV10-2
D: TRBD1
size: .
J: TRBJ1-4

CDR3: CASSPLLRGRQAFF
DNA: TGTGCCAGCAGTCCCCTCCTCAGGGGAAGGCAAGCTTTCTTT
V: TRBV6-2/TRBV6-3
D: .
size: .
J: TRBJ1-1

CDR3: CASSLQRGPSSYNEQFF
DNA: TGTGCCAGCAGTTTACAGCGGGGCCCTAGCTCCTACAATGAGCAGTTCTTC
V: TRBV28
D: TRBD2
size: .
J: TRBJ2-1

CDR3: CSVSDTSYGYTF
DNA: TGCAGCGTTTCGGACACATCCTATGGCTACACCTTC
V: TRBV29-1
D: .
size: .
J: TRBJ1-2

CDR3: CASSRTGNQPQHF
DNA: TGCGCCAGCAGTAGGACGGGGAATCAGCCCCAGCATTTT
V: TRBV10-1
D: .
size: .
J: TRBJ1-5

CDR3: CASSLAGGPEAFF
DNA: TGCGCCAGCAGCTTGGCCGGAGGCCCTGAAGCTTTCTTT
V: TRBV5-1
D: .
size: .
J: TRBJ1-1

CDR3: CASSFRDRAYNEQFF
DNA: TGCGCCAGCAGCTTCCGGGACAGGGCTTACAATGAGCAGTTCTTC
V: TRBV5-1
D: TRBD1
size: .
J: TRBJ2-1

CDR3: CASRSQGYTQYF
DNA: TGTGCCAGCAGATCACAGGGATATACGCAGTATTTT
V: TRBV6-5
D: .
size: .
J: TRBJ2-3

CDR3: CASLRSEKLFF
DNA: TGTGCCAGCCTGCGGTCTGAAAAACTGTTTTTT
V: TRBV2
D: .
size: .
J: TRBJ1-4

CDR3: CASSPQNGRLTSGSNEQFF
DNA: TGTGCCAGCTCACCACAAAACGGGAGACTGACTAGCGGGAGCAATGAGCAGTTCTTC
V: TRBV18
D: TRBD2
size: .
J: TRBJ2-1

CDR3: CASSFGSYNEQFF
DNA: TGTGCCAGCAGCTTCGGCTCCTACAATGAGCAGTTCTTC
V: TRBV6-5
D: .
size: once
J: TRBJ2-1

CDR3: CASRITGMSTDTQYF
DNA: TGTGCCAGCAGAATAACAGGGATGAGCACAGATACGCAGTATTTT
V: TRBV3-1/TRBV3-2
D: .
size: .
J: TRBJ2-3

CDR3: CASGKQGIYSDTQYF
DNA: TGTGCCAGCGGGAAACAGGGGATTTATTCAGATACGCAGTATTTT
V: TRBV2
D: TRBD1
size: once
J: TRBJ2-3

CDR3: CASSTLRSPGANEKLFF
DNA: TGTGCCAGTAGTACCCTCCGCTCTCCGGGGGCTAATGAAAAACTGTTTTTT
V: TRBV19
D: .
size: .
J: TRBJ1-4

CDR3: CASSPPERYRYNEQFF
DNA: TGTGCCAGCTCACCACCGGAGAGATACAGGTACAATGAGCAGTTCTTC
V: TRBV18
D: .
size: few
J: TRBJ2-1

CDR3: CASSLWGGSTSSYNEQFF
DNA: TGTGCCAGCAGCTTGTGGGGGGGGTCAACTAGCTCCTACAATGAGCAGTTCTTC
V: TRBV5-8
D: TRBD2
size: .
J: TRBJ2-1

CDR3: CATSETGSNYGYTF
DNA: TGTGCCACCAGTGAGACAGGGTCCAACTATGGCTACACCTTC
V: TRBV24-1
D: TRBD1
size: .
J: TRBJ1-2

CDR3: CASSMGFGGGPTGELFF
DNA: TGTGCCAGTAGTATGGGTTTTGGAGGGGGCCCCACCGGGGAGCTGTTTTTT
V: TRBV19
D: .
size: once
J: TRBJ2-2

CDR3: CASRTGALQFF
DNA: TGTGCCAGCAGGACAGGGGCACTTCAGTTCTTC
V: TRBV28
D: TRBD1
size: .
J: TRBJ2-1

CDR3: CASSYDRVNEQFF
DNA: TGCGCCAGCAGCTATGACAGGGTAAATGAGCAGTTCTTC
V: TRBV5-1
D: TRBD1
size: .
J: TRBJ2-1

CDR3: CASSPTGVWGTNIQYF
DNA: TGTGCCAGCAGTCCGACAGGGGTATGGGGAACGAACATTCAGTACTTC
V: TRBV27
D: TRBD1
size: .
J: TRBJ2-4

CDR3: CASSRLAGSSYEQYF
DNA: TGCGCCAGCAGCCGACTAGCGGGGAGCTCCTACGAGCAGTACTTC
V: TRBV5-1
D: TRBD2
size: .
J: TRBJ2-7

CDR3: CASSKQQGNSYNEQFF
DNA: TGTGCCAGCTCGAAACAACAGGGGAACTCCTACAATGAGCAGTTCTTC
V: TRBV18
D: TRBD1
size: .
J: TRBJ2-1

CDR3: CASSLVVLAGSSYNEQFF
DNA: TGTGCCAGCAGCTTAGTAGTCCTAGCGGGAAGCTCCTACAATGAGCAGTTCTTC
V: TRBV7-6
D: TRBD2
size: .
J: TRBJ2-1

CDR3: CASSFPSGRVTYEQYF
DNA: TGTGCCAGCAGTTTTCCCAGCGGGAGGGTAACCTACGAGCAGTACTTC
V: TRBV28
D: TRBD2
size: .
J: TRBJ2-7

CDR3: CASSRYSYEQYF
DNA: TGTGCCAGCAGCCGCTACTCCTACGAGCAGTACTTC
V: TRBV3-1/TRBV3-2
D: .
size: .
J: TRBJ2-7

CDR3: CASRSSLQPQHF
DNA: TGTGCCAGCAGAAGTTCTCTACAGCCCCAGCATTTT
V: TRBV6-5
D: .
size: .
J: TRBJ1-5

CDR3: CATSEGGPIQFF
DNA: TGTGCCACCAGTGAGGGAGGGCCGATCCAGTTCTTC
V: TRBV24-1
D: TRBD2
size: .
J: TRBJ2-1

CDR3: CASSSGTDTQYF
DNA: TGTGCCAGTAGTTCAGGCACAGATACGCAGTATTTT
V: TRBV19
D: .
size: .
J: TRBJ2-3

CDR3: CASSYSIGGKNIQYF
DNA: TGTGCCAGCAGTTACTCGATCGGGGGCAAAAACATTCAGTACTTC
V: TRBV6-5
D: .
size: .
J: TRBJ2-4

CDR3: CASSNSGTQDTQYF
DNA: TGCGCCAGCAGCAATAGCGGGACCCAGGATACGCAGTATTTT
V: TRBV10-1
D: TRBD2
size: .
J: TRBJ2-3

CDR3: CATTTRPAEGGYNEQFF
DNA: TGTGCCACCACGACGCGGCCTGCGGAGGGCGGTTACAATGAGCAGTTCTTC
V: TRBV10-3
D: .
size: .
J: TRBJ2-1

CDR3: CASSLTDRIYEQYF
DNA: TGTGCCAGCAGTTTAACAGACAGGATCTACGAGCAGTACTTC
V: TRBV27
D: .
size: .
J: TRBJ2-7

CDR3: CAWRGQGNTEAFF
DNA: TGTGCCTGGAGAGGACAGGGGAACACTGAAGCTTTCTTT
V: TRBV30
D: TRBD1
size: few
J: TRBJ1-1

CDR3: CAISGKGTGGDTQYF
DNA: TGTGCCATCAGTGGGAAAGGGACAGGGGGAGATACGCAGTATTTT
V: TRBV10-3
D: TRBD1
size: few
J: TRBJ2-3

CDR3: CASSPRGGTSGTDTQYF
DNA: TGTGCCAGCAGTCCCCGGGGGGGGACTAGCGGGACAGATACGCAGTATTTT
V: TRBV6-6
D: TRBD2
size: .
J: TRBJ2-3

CDR3: CSAGDSSYEQYF
DNA: TGCAGCGCCGGGGACAGCTCCTACGAGCAGTACTTC
V: TRBV29-1
D: TRBD1
size: .
J: TRBJ2-7

CDR3: CASSFDRNSYEQYF
DNA: TGTGCCAGCAGCTTCGACAGAAACTCCTACGAGCAGTACTTC
V: TRBV7-8
D: .
size: .
J: TRBJ2-7

CDR3: CASSLSGIGDNEQFF
DNA: TGTGCCAGCAGTCTTAGCGGGATAGGAGACAATGAGCAGTTCTTC
V: TRBV6-4
D: TRBD2
size: .
J: TRBJ2-1

CDR3: CASSQGTGPNSPLHF
DNA: TGTGCCAGCAGTCAAGGCACAGGGCCTAATTCACCCCTCCACTTT
V: TRBV3-1/TRBV3-2
D: .
size: .
J: TRBJ1-6

CDR3: CASSYGQQGVAYEQYF
DNA: TGTGCCAGCAGTTACGGTCAGCAGGGGGTCGCCTACGAGCAGTACTTC
V: TRBV6-2/TRBV6-3
D: TRBD1
size: .
J: TRBJ2-7

CDR3: CASSPQGASTEAFF
DNA: TGTGCCAGCTCACCACAGGGGGCGAGCACTGAAGCTTTCTTT
V: TRBV18
D: TRBD1
size: few
J: TRBJ1-1

CDR3: CASSPTRDTEAFF
DNA: TGTGCCAGCTCACCAACTAGGGACACTGAAGCTTTCTTT
V: TRBV18
D: .
size: once
J: TRBJ1-1

CDR3: CASSWVGANTEAFF
DNA: TGTGCCAGCAGCTGGGTTGGGGCGAACACTGAAGCTTTCTTT
V: TRBV7-2
D: .
size: .
J: TRBJ1-1

CDR3: CASSTSGEYNEQFF
DNA: TGTGCCAGCAGCACTAGCGGAGAGTACAATGAGCAGTTCTTC
V: TRBV3-1/TRBV3-2
D: TRBD2
size: once
J: TRBJ2-1

CDR3: CASSLDRSGNTIYF
DNA: TGTGCCAGCAGCTTAGATAGATCTGGAAACACCATATATTTT
V: TRBV11-2
D: .
size: .
J: TRBJ1-3

CDR3: CASNGGWATGELFF
DNA: TGTGCCAGCAATGGGGGGTGGGCCACCGGGGAGCTGTTTTTT
V: TRBV6-9
D: .
size: once
J: TRBJ2-2

CDR3: CASSVGGRDHEQYF
DNA: TGTGCCAGCAGCGTAGGCGGGAGGGACCACGAGCAGTACTTC
V: TRBV9
D: TRBD2
size: once
J: TRBJ2-7

CDR3: CASSNVGQGSEQYF
DNA: TGTGCCAGCAGTAATGTGGGACAGGGCAGCGAGCAGTACTTC
V: TRBV6-5
D: TRBD1
size: .
J: TRBJ2-7

CDR3: CASSLYGRDKRKQETQYF
DNA: TGTGCCAGCAGCTTATACGGTCGGGACAAAAGAAAACAAGAGACCCAGTACTTC
V: TRBV7-9
D: .
size: .
J: TRBJ2-5

CDR3: CASSLGGGTYGYTF
DNA: TGCGCCAGCAGCCTGGGAGGAGGGACCTATGGCTACACCTTC
V: TRBV5-1
D: .
size: .
J: TRBJ1-2

CDR3: CASSPFDPRAVSYNEQFF
DNA: TGTGCCAGCAGTCCATTCGATCCTCGAGCGGTCTCCTACAATGAGCAGTTCTTC
V: TRBV28
D: .
size: .
J: TRBJ2-1

CDR3: CASSYSNPGYEQYF
DNA: TGTGCCAGCAGTTACTCGAACCCCGGCTACGAGCAGTACTTC
V: TRBV6-5
D: .
size: .
J: TRBJ2-7

CDR3: CASSRGTGAGANVLTF
DNA: TGCGCCAGCAGCCGTGGGACAGGAGCGGGGGCCAACGTCCTGACTTTC
V: TRBV5-1
D: TRBD1
size: .
J: TRBJ2-6

CDR3: CATSVGQLNQPQHF
DNA: TGTGCCACCAGCGTTGGACAGCTTAATCAGCCCCAGCATTTT
V: TRBV15
D: .
size: .
J: TRBJ1-5

CDR3: CASKVGQWSNQPQHF
DNA: TGTGCCAGTAAGGTGGGACAGTGGAGCAATCAGCCCCAGCATTTT
V: TRBV19
D: TRBD1
size: .
J: TRBJ1-5

CDR3: CASSERDSKNQPQHF
DNA: TGTGCCAGCAGTGAAAGGGACAGCAAAAATCAGCCCCAGCATTTT
V: TRBV2
D: TRBD1
size: .
J: TRBJ1-5

CDR3: CASSRSPGYNEQFF
DNA: TGTGCCAGCAGCAGGAGCCCGGGCTACAATGAGCAGTTCTTC
V: TRBV11-2
D: .
size: once
J: TRBJ2-1

CDR3: CASSSGGNRGEKLFF
DNA: TGCGCCAGCAGCTCTGGCGGCAATAGAGGGGAAAAACTGTTTTTT
V: TRBV4-3
D: .
size: .
J: TRBJ1-4